This TCR beta chain derives from a study of blood T cells in healthy people across ages. The germline V gene has CDR1 SGDLS and CDR2 YYNGEE. The V and J ends lost 2 bases and 5 bases respectively, with 13 bases between them. The CDR3 has 15 residues. Together with a sample-barcoded 5' primer, a J-beta primer mix was included in a second PCR lasting 7 to 11 cycles. TCRdb passed the 5' RACE reads through MiXCR, listing each CDR3 protein once. The sample lists approximately 810,000 distinct CDR3 sequences, around 28% occurring once. The chain links TRBV9 to TRBJ2-2; D is perhaps TRBD2 (6 bases). The material sequenced was blood. The sequence was obtained from a woman older than 75 in good health. CDR3 protein: CASSVWGEGTGELFF. CDR3 DNA: TGTGCCAGCAGCGTGTGGGGGGAAGGGACCGGGGAGCTGTTTTTT.